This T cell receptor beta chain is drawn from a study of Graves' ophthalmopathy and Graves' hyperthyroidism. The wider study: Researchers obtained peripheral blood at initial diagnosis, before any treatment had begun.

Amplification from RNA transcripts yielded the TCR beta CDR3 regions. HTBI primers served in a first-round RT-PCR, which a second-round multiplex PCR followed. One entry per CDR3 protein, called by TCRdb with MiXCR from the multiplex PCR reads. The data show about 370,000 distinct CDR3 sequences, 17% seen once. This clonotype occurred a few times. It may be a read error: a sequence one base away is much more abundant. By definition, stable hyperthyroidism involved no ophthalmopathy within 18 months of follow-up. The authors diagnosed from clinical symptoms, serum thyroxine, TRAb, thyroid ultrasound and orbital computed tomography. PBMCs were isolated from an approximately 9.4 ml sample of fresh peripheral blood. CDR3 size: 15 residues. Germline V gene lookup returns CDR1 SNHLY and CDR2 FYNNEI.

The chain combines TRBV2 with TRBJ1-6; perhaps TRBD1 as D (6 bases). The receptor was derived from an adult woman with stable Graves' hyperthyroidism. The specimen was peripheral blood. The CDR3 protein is CASNTGTANNSHLHF. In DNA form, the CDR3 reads TGTGCCAGCAACACAGGGACCGCCAATAATTCACACCTCCACTTT.